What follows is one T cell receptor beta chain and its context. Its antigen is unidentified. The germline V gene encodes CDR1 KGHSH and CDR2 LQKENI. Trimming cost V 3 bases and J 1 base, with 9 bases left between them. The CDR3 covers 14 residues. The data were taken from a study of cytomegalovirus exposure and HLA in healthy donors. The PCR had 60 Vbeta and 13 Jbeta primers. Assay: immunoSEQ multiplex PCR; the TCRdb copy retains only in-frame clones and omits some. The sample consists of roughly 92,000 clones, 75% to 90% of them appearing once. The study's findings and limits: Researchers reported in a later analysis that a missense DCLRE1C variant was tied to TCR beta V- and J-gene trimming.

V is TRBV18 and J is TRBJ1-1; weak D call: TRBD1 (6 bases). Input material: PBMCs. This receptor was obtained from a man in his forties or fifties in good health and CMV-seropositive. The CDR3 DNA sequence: TGTGCCAGCTCACCGGGGGCTCCGAACACTGAAGCTTTCTTT. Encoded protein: CASSPGAPNTEAFF.